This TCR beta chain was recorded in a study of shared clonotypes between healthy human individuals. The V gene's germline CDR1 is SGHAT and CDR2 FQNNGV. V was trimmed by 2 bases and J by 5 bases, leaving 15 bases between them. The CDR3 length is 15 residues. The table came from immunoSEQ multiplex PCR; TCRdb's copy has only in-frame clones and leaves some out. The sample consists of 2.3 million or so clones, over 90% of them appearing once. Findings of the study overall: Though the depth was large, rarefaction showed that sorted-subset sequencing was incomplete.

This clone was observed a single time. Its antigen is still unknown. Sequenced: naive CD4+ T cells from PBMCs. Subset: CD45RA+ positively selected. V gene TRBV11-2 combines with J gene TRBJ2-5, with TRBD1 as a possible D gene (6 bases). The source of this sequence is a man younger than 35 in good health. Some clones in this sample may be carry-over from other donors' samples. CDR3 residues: CASSLLAQGFETQYF. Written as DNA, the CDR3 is TGTGCCAGCAGCTTATTAGCACAGGGCTTCGAGACCCAGTACTTC.